This T cell receptor beta chain originates from a study of T-cell reconstitution after alpha-beta-depleted transplantation in children. Study results and limitations: One year post-transplant, T-cell counts and diversity were largely derived from T cells produced anew.

This clonotype was seen at least ten times. Its target is unknown. V was pared by 2 bases and J by 4 bases, with 11 bases of the junction left unmatched. CDR3 length equals 17 residues. CDR1 and CDR2 (germline): SGHVS, FNYEAQ. TCRbeta library preparation incorporated unique molecular identifiers. MiXCR was run by TCRdb on the PCR reads, yielding one entry per CDR3 protein. The sample lists about 300,000 distinct CDR3 sequences, about 7.3% occurring once. This chain links TRBV7-6 with TRBJ2-3; 8 positions match TRBD1. This TCR was sampled from a female patient between 2 and 10 years old who had a stem cell transplant for Fanconi anemia, so the T cells may come from the graft donor. Specimen: peripheral blood, collected 360 days after TCRalphabeta/CD19-depleted stem cell transplant. DNA for the CDR3: TGTGCCAGCAGCTTACTCCCACCTTTGACAGGGGCAGATACGCAGTATTTT. Protein sequence: CASSLLPPLTGADTQYF.